This TCR beta chain was observed in a study of early T cells in non-severe SARS-CoV-2 infection (dated by TCRdb to the early 2020s). About the study as a whole: Because TCR sequencing was done on bulk RNA from unsorted whole blood, the alpha and beta chains could not be paired.

Points the paper makes about the study in general: VDJdb matching was skewed toward anti-spike CD8 responses and likely underestimated virus-specific expansions, missing private and CD4 specificities.

Library creation used 5' RACE. Sequencer: NextSeq 500. Unique molecular identifiers were attached to individual cDNA molecules in the TCR library protocol so that sequencing error and PCR bias could be corrected. Sequencing covered both TCR alpha and beta chains, and within each sample the abundances of alpha and beta sequences were tightly co-correlated. Per the authors' processing: Decombinator V4 was used to perform V gene, J gene and CDR3 annotation of TCR sequences. TCRs were defined as expanded if a significant change between any two time points was detected under a Poisson model with p below 0.0001. TCR abundances were normalised to the total number of TCRs sequenced per sample and were expressed as counts per million. TRAV1-2 paired with TRAJ12, TRAJ20 or TRAJ33 defined MAIT TCRs, while TRAV10 paired with TRAJ18 defined iNKT TCRs. VDJdb, accessed on 1 November 2021, was searched for TCRs annotated for CMV, EBV and SARS-CoV-2, and TCRs annotated for more than one antigen were excluded. Clones were called with MiXCR by TCRdb after fastp trimmed the public reads at Q25, and only in-frame beta chains were retained. Rows are combined by CDR3 protein, so each entry shows the most common genes and DNA. TCRdb, not the original authors, processed these V and J calls. The sample records roughly 8,500 distinct CDR3 sequences, about 4.8% of which are singletons. The top ten hold roughly 9.9% of the sample.

The germline V gene encodes CDR1 SGHAT and CDR2 FQNNGV. From its cysteine to its phenylalanine, the CDR3 spans 13 amino acids. This entry keeps only the CDR3 DNA: 39 bases, framed from base 1. Relative to germline, V is 2 bases shorter and J is 6 bases shorter, with 11 bases between their ends. In its sample, this clonotype was seen many times. No antigen is known for it. No base quality values were provided; no much bigger clone lies one nucleotide off. The study was a case-control design nested within a healthcare worker cohort in London, UK, with weekly nasopharyngeal swab PCR tests and blood sampling. Healthcare workers were recruited during the week of the UK lockdown, between 23 and 31 March 2020, and followed weekly for up to about 15 weeks.

Sequencing was carried out using whole blood. The chain is encoded by TRBV11-2 joined to TRBJ2-7; a weak D assignment points to TRBD2 (6 bases agree). The receptor comes from an adult who was a healthcare worker with PCR-confirmed SARS-CoV-2 infection or an uninfected control (not recorded which). The sequence in DNA is TGTGCCAGCAGCTTAAAACGGGGGAGCGAGCAGTACTTC. It codes for CASSLKRGSEQYF.